This TCR beta chain was documented in a study of CD8 T cells in Susac syndrome. The wider study: At the time of blood draw, patients with Susac syndrome were therapy-naive, receiving corticosteroids, or receiving intravenous immunoglobulin alone.

From germline, CDR1 is MGHRA and CDR2 YSYEKL. CDR3 size: 14 residues. V was shortened by 7 bases and J by 3 bases, with 15 bases between the two germline ends. The authors reverse transcribed roughly 0.5 to 1 ug RNA with random hexamers. It was immunoSEQ multiplex PCR that amplified TCR beta CDR3 across 54 Vbeta and 13 Jbeta. MiXCR, run by TCRdb on the immunoSEQ multiplex PCR reads, gives a single entry per CDR3 protein. The sample holds around 130,000 distinct CDR3 sequences, roughly 94% seen once. Patients with Susac syndrome met the recently defined diagnostic criteria for definite or probable disease.

The specimen was CD8+ T cells from PBMCs. The rearrangement uses TRBV4-1 and TRBJ1-1, with a tentative D call TRBD1 (5 bases). The source of this sequence is a human donor with Susac syndrome. The CDR3 nucleotides are TGCGCCAGCACCTTCGCAGGGTACCACACTGAAGCTTTCTTT. Amino acid sequence: CASTFAGYHTEAFF.